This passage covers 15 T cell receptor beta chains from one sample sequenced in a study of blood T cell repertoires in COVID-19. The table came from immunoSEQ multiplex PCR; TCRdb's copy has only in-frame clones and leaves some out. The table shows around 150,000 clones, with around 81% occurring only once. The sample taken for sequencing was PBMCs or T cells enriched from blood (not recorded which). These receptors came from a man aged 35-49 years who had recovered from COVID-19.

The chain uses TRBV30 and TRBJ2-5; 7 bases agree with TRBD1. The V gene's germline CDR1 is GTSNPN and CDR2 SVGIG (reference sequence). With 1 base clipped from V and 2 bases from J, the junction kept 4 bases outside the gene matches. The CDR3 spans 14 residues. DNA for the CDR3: TGTGCCTGGAGTGGGGGACAGCCGCAAGAGACCCAGTACTTC. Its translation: CAWSGGQPQETQYF.

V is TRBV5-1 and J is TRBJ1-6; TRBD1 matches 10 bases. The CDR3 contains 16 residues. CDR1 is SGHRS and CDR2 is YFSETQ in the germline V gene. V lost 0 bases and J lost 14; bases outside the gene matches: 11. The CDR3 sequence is CASSLAGTGAWATLHF. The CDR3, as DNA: TGCGCCAGCAGCTTGGCCGGGACAGGGGCCTGGGCGACCCTCCACTTT.

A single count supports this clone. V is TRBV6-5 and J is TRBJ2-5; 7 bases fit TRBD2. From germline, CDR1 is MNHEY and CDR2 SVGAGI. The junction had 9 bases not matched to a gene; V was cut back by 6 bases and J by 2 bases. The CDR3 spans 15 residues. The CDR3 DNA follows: TGTGCCAGCAGGGCGCCGACAGCGGGGCAAGAGACCCAGTACTTC. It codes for CASRAPTAGQETQYF.

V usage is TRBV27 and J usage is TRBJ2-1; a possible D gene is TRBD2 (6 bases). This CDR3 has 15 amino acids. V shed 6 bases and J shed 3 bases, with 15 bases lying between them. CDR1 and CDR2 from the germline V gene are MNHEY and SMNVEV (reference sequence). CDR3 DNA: TGTGCCAGCAGCACCGCCGGGACTGGCTACAATGAGCAGTTCTTC. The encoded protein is CASSTAGTGYNEQFF.

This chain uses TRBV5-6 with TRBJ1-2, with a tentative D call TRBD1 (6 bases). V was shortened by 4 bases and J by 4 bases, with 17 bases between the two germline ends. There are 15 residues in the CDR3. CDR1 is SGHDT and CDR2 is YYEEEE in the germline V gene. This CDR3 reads CASSLFADRLYGYTF. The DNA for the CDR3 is TGTGCCAGCAGCCTTTTTGCAGACAGGCTCTATGGCTACACCTTC. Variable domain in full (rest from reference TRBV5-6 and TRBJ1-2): DAGVTQSPTHLIKTRGQQVTLRCSPKSGHDTVSWYQQALGQGPQFIFQYYEEEERQRGNFPDRFSGHQFPNYSSELNVNALLLGDSALYLCASSLFADRLYGYTFGSGTRLTVV.

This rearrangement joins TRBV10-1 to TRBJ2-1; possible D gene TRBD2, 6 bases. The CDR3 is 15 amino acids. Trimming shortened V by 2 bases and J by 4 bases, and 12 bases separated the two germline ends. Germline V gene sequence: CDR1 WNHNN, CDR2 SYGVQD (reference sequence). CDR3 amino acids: CASSEGDWGYNEQFF. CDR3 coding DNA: TGCGCCAGCAGTGAGGGGGACTGGGGGTACAATGAGCAGTTCTTC.

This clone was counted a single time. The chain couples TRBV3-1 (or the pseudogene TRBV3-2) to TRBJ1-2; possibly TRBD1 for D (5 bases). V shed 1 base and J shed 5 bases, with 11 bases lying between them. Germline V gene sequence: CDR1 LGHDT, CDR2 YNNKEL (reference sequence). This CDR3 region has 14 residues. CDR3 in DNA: TGTGCCAGCAGCCAAGGGGCAGGGAGGTATGGCTACACCTTC. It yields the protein CASSQGAGRYGYTF.

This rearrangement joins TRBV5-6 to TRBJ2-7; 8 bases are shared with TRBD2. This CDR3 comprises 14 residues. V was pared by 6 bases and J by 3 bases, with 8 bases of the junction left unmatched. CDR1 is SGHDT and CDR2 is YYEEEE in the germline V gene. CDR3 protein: CASTTGGGGYEQYV. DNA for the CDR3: TGTGCCAGCACCACGGGGGGGGGCGGCTACGAGCAGTACGTC.

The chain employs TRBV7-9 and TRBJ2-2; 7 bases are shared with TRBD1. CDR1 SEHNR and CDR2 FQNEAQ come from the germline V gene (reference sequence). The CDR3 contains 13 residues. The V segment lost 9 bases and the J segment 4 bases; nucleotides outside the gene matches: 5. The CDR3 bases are TGTGCCAGTAAGACAGGGTCCACCGGGGAGCTGTTTTTT. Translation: CASKTGSTGELFF.

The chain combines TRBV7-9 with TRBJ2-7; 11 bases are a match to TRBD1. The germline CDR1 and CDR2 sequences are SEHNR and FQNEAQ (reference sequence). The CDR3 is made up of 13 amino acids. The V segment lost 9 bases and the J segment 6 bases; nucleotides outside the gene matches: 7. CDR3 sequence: CASETDRGPEQYV. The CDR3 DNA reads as TGTGCCAGTGAGACGGACAGGGGGCCCGAGCAGTACGTC.

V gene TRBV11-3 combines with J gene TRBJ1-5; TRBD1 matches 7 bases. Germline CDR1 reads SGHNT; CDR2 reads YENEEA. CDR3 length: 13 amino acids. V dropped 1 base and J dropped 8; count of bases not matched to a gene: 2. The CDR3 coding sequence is TGTGCCAGCAGCTTAGCAGGGGGAGAGCCCCAGCATTTT. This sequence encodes CASSLAGGEPQHF.

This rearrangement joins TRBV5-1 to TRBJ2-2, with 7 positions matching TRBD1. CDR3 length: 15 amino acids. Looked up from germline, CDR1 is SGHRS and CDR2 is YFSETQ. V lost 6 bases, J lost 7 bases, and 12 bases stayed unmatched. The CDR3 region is CASTLRGTADGELFF. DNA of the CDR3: TGCGCCAGCACCCTCAGAGGGACAGCCGACGGGGAGCTGTTTTTT.

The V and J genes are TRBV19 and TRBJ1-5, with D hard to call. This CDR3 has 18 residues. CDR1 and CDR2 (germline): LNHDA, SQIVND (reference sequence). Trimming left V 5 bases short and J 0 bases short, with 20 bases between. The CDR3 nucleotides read TGTGCCAGTAGTCCGTCCGTGGCAGTCCTTTATAGCAATCAGCCCCAGCATTTT. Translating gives CASSPSVAVLYSNQPQHF.

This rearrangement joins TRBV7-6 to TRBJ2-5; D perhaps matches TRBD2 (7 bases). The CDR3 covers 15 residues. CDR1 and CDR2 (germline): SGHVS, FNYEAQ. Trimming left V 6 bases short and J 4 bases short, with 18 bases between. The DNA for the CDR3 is TGTGCCAGCAGACAAAATGGGGGGGCCGGAGAGACCCAGTACTTC. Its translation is CASRQNGGAGETQYF.

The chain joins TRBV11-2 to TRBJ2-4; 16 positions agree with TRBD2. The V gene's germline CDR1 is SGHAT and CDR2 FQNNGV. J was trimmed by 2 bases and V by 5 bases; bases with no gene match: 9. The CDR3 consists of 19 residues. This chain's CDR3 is CASSPGLAGGPSSKNIQYF. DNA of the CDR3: TGTGCCAGCAGCCCGGGACTAGCGGGGGGGCCTTCCTCCAAAAACATTCAGTACTTC.